A selection of T cell receptor beta chains follows, all from one sample in a study of cytomegalovirus exposure and HLA in healthy donors. Sequencing was performed with immunoSEQ multiplex PCR; in TCRdb, only in-frame clones are kept and a portion is missing. In the table there are around 150,000 clones, approximately 71% of which are singletons. The sample was PBMCs. All receptors come from a man aged 30-40 years in good health and CMV-seronegative. CDR3s include the opening cysteine and the closing phenylalanine or tryptophan. Fields, in order: V gene, J gene, clone size, D gene, CDR3 protein, CDR3 DNA. D genes are given only for firm matches. Some rows mark clone size as missing; the rest say once, few, many or name a class of expanded clone.

v_gene: TRBV6-6
j_gene: TRBJ2-2
abundance: -
d_gene: TRBD1
CDR3aa: CASSQQGYGELFF
CDR3nt: TGTGCCAGCAGCCAACAGGGGTACGGGGAGCTGTTTTTT

v_gene: TRBV7-9
j_gene: TRBJ2-7
abundance: once
d_gene: -
CDR3aa: CASSPLTNSYEQYF
CDR3nt: TGTGCCAGCAGCCCTCTGACAAACTCCTACGAGCAGTACTTC

v_gene: TRBV6-5
j_gene: TRBJ2-1
abundance: -
d_gene: -
CDR3aa: CASSWANSDYNEQFF
CDR3nt: TGTGCCAGCAGTTGGGCTAATTCAGACTACAATGAGCAGTTCTTC

v_gene: TRBV2
j_gene: TRBJ2-3
abundance: -
d_gene: TRBD2
CDR3aa: CASSELAEYTDTQYF
CDR3nt: TGTGCCAGCAGTGAACTAGCGGAGTACACAGATACGCAGTATTTT

v_gene: TRBV5-1
j_gene: TRBJ2-7
abundance: -
d_gene: TRBD2
CDR3aa: CASSSRTSGNYEQYF
CDR3nt: TGCGCCAGCAGCTCGAGGACTAGCGGGAACTACGAGCAGTACTTC

v_gene: TRBV18
j_gene: TRBJ2-7
abundance: -
d_gene: TRBD2
CDR3aa: CASSPQGLAWEQYF
CDR3nt: TGTGCCAGCTCACCCCAAGGACTAGCGTGGGAGCAGTACTTC

v_gene: TRBV9
j_gene: TRBJ2-5
abundance: -
d_gene: TRBD2
CDR3aa: CASSVGGAGGETQYF
CDR3nt: TGTGCCAGCAGCGTAGGCGGGGCCGGGGGGGAGACCCAGTACTTC

v_gene: TRBV10-3
j_gene: TRBJ2-3
abundance: -
d_gene: TRBD1
CDR3aa: CAIRSGQGAGDTQYF
CDR3nt: TGTGCCATCAGGTCGGGACAGGGGGCAGGAGATACGCAGTATTTT

v_gene: TRBV9
j_gene: TRBJ1-3
abundance: -
d_gene: -
CDR3aa: CASSLNAGIYGNTIYF
CDR3nt: TGTGCCAGCAGCCTAAACGCAGGGATTTACGGAAACACCATATATTTT

v_gene: TRBV2
j_gene: TRBJ2-2
abundance: -
d_gene: -
CDR3aa: CASSSPDIYTGELFF
CDR3nt: TGTGCCAGCAGTTCCCCGGACATTTACACCGGGGAGCTGTTTTTT

v_gene: TRBV7-2
j_gene: TRBJ2-5
abundance: -
d_gene: TRBD2
CDR3aa: CASSFGLAGAETQYF
CDR3nt: TGTGCCAGCAGCTTCGGACTAGCGGGAGCAGAGACCCAGTACTTC

v_gene: TRBV5-1
j_gene: TRBJ2-1
abundance: -
d_gene: -
CDR3aa: CASGPSYLDNEQFF
CDR3nt: TGCGCCAGCGGTCCAAGCTACCTAGACAATGAGCAGTTCTTC

v_gene: TRBV5-4
j_gene: TRBJ2-3
abundance: once
d_gene: TRBD2
CDR3aa: CASKQRGRDTQYF
CDR3nt: TGTGCCAGCAAACAGCGGGGTCGGGATACGCAGTATTTT

v_gene: TRBV20-1
j_gene: TRBJ1-2
abundance: -
d_gene: -
CDR3aa: CSARDYGYTF
CDR3nt: TGCAGTGCTCGGGATTACGGCTACACCTTC

v_gene: TRBV2
j_gene: TRBJ1-3
abundance: -
d_gene: -
CDR3aa: CASSEAGRGNTIYF
CDR3nt: TGTGCCAGCAGTGAGGCAGGGCGGGGAAACACCATATATTTT

v_gene: TRBV11-3
j_gene: TRBJ2-3
abundance: -
d_gene: -
CDR3aa: CASSLPQQGLGDTQYF
CDR3nt: TGTGCCAGCAGCTTGCCCCAACAGGGTTTGGGAGATACGCAGTATTTT

v_gene: TRBV6-5
j_gene: TRBJ2-5
abundance: -
d_gene: TRBD1
CDR3aa: CASSRDREETQYF
CDR3nt: TGTGCCAGCAGCCGGGACAGGGAAGAGACCCAGTACTTC

v_gene: TRBV10-1
j_gene: TRBJ2-5
abundance: -
d_gene: -
CDR3aa: CASSESWEATQYF
CDR3nt: TGCGCCAGCAGTGAGTCGTGGGAGGCAACCCAGTACTTC

v_gene: TRBV5-4
j_gene: TRBJ2-5
abundance: -
d_gene: TRBD2
CDR3aa: CASSRGDYQETQYF
CDR3nt: TGTGCCAGCAGCCGTGGGGACTATCAAGAGACCCAGTACTTC

v_gene: TRBV29-1
j_gene: TRBJ2-1
abundance: -
d_gene: -
CDR3aa: CSVGQEVYNEQFF
CDR3nt: TGCAGCGTTGGACAGGAGGTTTACAATGAGCAGTTCTTC

v_gene: TRBV2
j_gene: TRBJ1-2
abundance: -
d_gene: TRBD1
CDR3aa: CATDRGNYGYTF
CDR3nt: TGTGCCACTGACAGGGGAAACTATGGCTACACCTTC

v_gene: TRBV30
j_gene: TRBJ2-5
abundance: -
d_gene: -
CDR3aa: CAWSIGNQETQYF
CDR3nt: TGTGCCTGGAGTATCGGTAATCAAGAGACCCAGTACTTC

v_gene: TRBV27
j_gene: TRBJ2-3
abundance: -
d_gene: -
CDR3aa: CASSLLRLGTDTQYF
CDR3nt: TGTGCCAGCAGTTTGTTGAGGTTGGGCACAGATACGCAGTATTTT

v_gene: TRBV7-8
j_gene: TRBJ1-6
abundance: -
d_gene: TRBD1
CDR3aa: CASSYQQGNNSPLHF
CDR3nt: TGTGCCAGCAGCTACCAACAGGGGAATAATTCACCCCTCCACTTT

v_gene: TRBV7-3
j_gene: TRBJ2-1
abundance: -
d_gene: -
CDR3aa: CASSFNKDNEQFF
CDR3nt: TGTGCCAGCAGCTTTAACAAAGACAATGAGCAGTTCTTC

v_gene: TRBV9
j_gene: TRBJ2-1
abundance: -
d_gene: -
CDR3aa: CASSPGGWRDNNEQFF
CDR3nt: TGTGCCAGCAGCCCCGGAGGGTGGCGGGATAACAATGAGCAGTTCTTC

v_gene: TRBV5-1
j_gene: TRBJ2-7
abundance: -
d_gene: TRBD1
CDR3aa: CASRDRGQSYEQYF
CDR3nt: TGCGCCAGCAGAGATAGGGGGCAATCCTACGAGCAGTACTTC

v_gene: TRBV5-1
j_gene: TRBJ2-1
abundance: -
d_gene: TRBD2
CDR3aa: CASSLGTSGMGVEFF
CDR3nt: TGCGCCAGCAGCCTTGGGACTAGCGGGATGGGTGTGGAGTTCTTC

v_gene: TRBV10-3
j_gene: TRBJ1-1
abundance: -
d_gene: -
CDR3aa: CAVASLNTEAFF
CDR3nt: TGTGCCGTAGCCAGTTTGAACACTGAAGCTTTCTTT

v_gene: TRBV7-9
j_gene: TRBJ1-1
abundance: -
d_gene: -
CDR3aa: CASSPYRTANTEAFF
CDR3nt: TGTGCCAGCAGCCCCTATAGGACAGCGAACACTGAAGCTTTCTTT

v_gene: TRBV6-5
j_gene: TRBJ1-1
abundance: -
d_gene: TRBD1
CDR3aa: CASRNPGQGVSEAFF
CDR3nt: TGTGCCAGCAGGAACCCGGGACAGGGAGTATCTGAAGCTTTCTTT